Included here is one TCR beta chain sequence, with context. Antigen: not known. The data stem from a study of cytomegalovirus exposure and HLA in healthy donors. Study-wide points: In vitro checks showed that a few CMV-associated chains really do target CMV antigens. In the roughly 120 validation repertoires, a later analysis found that first-cohort TCR clusters tended to co-occur. Many donors shared some public TCRs, even though most TCR sequences were rare.

Germline V gene lookup returns CDR1 MNHNY and CDR2 SVGAGI (reference sequence). V lost 4 bases to trimming and J lost 5 bases; unmatched junction nucleotides: 7. CDR3 length: 15 residues. Only in-frame clones appear in the TCRdb table, and some are missing; sequencing was by immunoSEQ multiplex PCR. This table has approximately 300,000 clones, about nine tenths appearing once. The V call is TRBV6-6, the J call TRBJ1-4; 7 bases agree with TRBD1. This TCR was sampled from a woman aged 18-29 years in good health and CMV-seronegative. Sequencing used PBMCs. CDR3 coding DNA: TGTGCCAGCAGTTCCATGACAGGGCTCAATGAAAAACTGTTTTTT. This sequence encodes CASSSMTGLNEKLFF.